Given below is one TCR beta chain in context. Its antigen remains unknown. Other nucleotide sequences from this sample produce the same CDR3. The sample comes from a study of long-term antiretroviral therapy in people with HIV. There are 15 residues in the CDR3. The germline CDR1 and CDR2 sequences are SGHTA and FQGNSA. Trimming pared 1 base from V and 3 bases from J, leaving 10 bases between. The study, taken as a whole, reports: On ART adherence, viral resistance or therapy changes, no data were available. Across all time points, the repertoire was dominated by clones that expanded before ART.

An immunoSEQ assay, version v3.0, was performed at survey level. Sequenced by immunoSEQ multiplex PCR; TCRdb stores in-frame clones only, minus some. There are roughly 42,000 clones in the sample; 86% occur only once, and more than 4% lies in the top ten. Participants who had HIV were, without exception, treated in the United States. Cryopreserved PBMC samples of roughly 0.85-11 million cells were used for DNA extraction. The sequencing here drew on unsorted PBMCs, taken 1.2 years after starting antiretroviral therapy. The source is a woman in her forties or fifties with HIV. The chain is built from TRBV7-2 and TRBJ1-5; unclear D gene. The DNA of the CDR3 is TGTGCCAGCAGCTTAGGCCGACCGTACAATCAGCCCCAGCATTTT. This gives the protein CASSLGRPYNQPQHF.